One TCR beta chain is described in this entry. Germline V gene sequence: CDR1 PRHDT, CDR2 FYEKMQ (reference sequence). This CDR3 spans 16 amino acids. The sample originates from a study of T cells expressing NK-cell markers. Template switching by 5'RACE with UMIs generated the TCR beta cDNA. From its re-call of the 5' RACE reads, TCRdb lists each CDR3 protein once, without DNA. Here the sample table reports fewer than 550,000 distinct CDR3 sequences. The sequenced sample was blood T cells: a sorted CD56 or NKG2C T cell subset, CD4+ or CD8+ T cells, or bulk PBMC T cells (not recorded which). The clonotype comes from a woman in her fifties or sixties in good health. The chain couples TRBV13 to TRBJ2-1; checking the TCRdb D call of TRBD1 is not possible without DNA. The chain's CDR3 is CASTHYRGTSYNEQFF.